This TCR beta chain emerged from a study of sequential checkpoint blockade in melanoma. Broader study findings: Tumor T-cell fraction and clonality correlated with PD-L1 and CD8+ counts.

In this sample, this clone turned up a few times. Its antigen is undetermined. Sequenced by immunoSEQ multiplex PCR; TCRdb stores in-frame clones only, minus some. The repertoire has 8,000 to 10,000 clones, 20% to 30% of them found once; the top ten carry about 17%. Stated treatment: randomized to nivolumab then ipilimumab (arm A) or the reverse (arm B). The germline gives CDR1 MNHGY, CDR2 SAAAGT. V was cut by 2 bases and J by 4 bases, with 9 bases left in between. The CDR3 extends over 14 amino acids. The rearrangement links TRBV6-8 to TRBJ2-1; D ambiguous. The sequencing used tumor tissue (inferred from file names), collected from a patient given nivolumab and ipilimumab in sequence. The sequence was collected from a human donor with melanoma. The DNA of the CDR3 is TGTGCCAGCAGTTACGGCTCGCTTTACAATGAGCAGTTCTTC. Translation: CASSYGSLYNEQFF.